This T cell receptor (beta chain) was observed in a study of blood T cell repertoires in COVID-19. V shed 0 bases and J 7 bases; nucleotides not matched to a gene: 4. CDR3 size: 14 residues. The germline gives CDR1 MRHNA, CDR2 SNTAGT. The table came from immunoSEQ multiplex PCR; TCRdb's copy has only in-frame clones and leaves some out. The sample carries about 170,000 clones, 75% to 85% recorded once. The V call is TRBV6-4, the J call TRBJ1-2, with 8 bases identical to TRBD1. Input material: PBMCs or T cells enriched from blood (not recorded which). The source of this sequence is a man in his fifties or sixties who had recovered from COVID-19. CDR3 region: CASSDSQGAFGYTF. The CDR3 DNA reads TGTGCCAGCAGTGACTCGCAGGGGGCGTTTGGCTACACCTTC.